This T cell receptor beta chain came from a study of CD8+ T cells in alopecia areata. As for the study in general: Treated patients received severity scores based on the percentage of scalp area affected.

Germline CDR1 reads MNHNY; CDR2 reads SVGAGI (reference sequence). The CDR3 runs 11 residues. V dropped 6 bases and J dropped 3 bases, with 6 bases sitting between them. Study-level results: Within the top 100, expanded CD8+ clones significantly decreased with tofacitinib, as did scalp clonality. Resident alphabeta T cells of normal skin are also sequenced in scalp samples.

With regard to this clone: Its matching antigen is unknown.

Treatment defined: oral pan-JAK inhibitor, 5-10 mg twice daily. Reverse transcription of extracted RNA yielded cDNA, which provided the sequencing template. Repertoires were generated with immunoSEQ multiplex PCR, while TCRdb's copy carries only in-frame clones and drops some. In the table there are around 110,000 clones, roughly 89% of which are singletons. The chain carries TRBV6-6 and TRBJ2-7; D gene uncertain. The source was CD8+ T cells sorted from blood, collected at week 24, from a patient treated with tofacitinib. The sequence was obtained from a human donor with alopecia areata. CDR3 protein: CASRDYYEQYF. For the CDR3, the DNA is TGTGCCAGCAGAGATTACTACGAGCAGTACTTC.